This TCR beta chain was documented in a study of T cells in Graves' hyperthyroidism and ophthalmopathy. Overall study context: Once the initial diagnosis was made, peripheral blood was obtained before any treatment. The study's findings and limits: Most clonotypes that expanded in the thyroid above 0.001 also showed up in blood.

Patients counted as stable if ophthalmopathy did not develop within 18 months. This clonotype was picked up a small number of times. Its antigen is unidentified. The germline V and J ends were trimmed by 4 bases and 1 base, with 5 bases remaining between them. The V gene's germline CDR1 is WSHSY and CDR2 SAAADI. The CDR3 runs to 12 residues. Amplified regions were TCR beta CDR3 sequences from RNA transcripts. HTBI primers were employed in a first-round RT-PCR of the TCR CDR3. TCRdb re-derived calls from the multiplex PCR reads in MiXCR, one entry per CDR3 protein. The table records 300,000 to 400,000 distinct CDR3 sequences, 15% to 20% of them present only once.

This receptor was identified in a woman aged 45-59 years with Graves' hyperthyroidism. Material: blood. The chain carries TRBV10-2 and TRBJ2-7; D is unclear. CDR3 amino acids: CASSVGSYEQYF. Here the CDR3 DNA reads TGCGCCAGCAGTGTTGGTTCCTACGAGCAGTACTTC.